This T cell receptor (beta chain) emerged from a study of T-cell reconstitution after alpha-beta-depleted transplantation in children. Trimming stripped 5 bases from V and 2 bases from J, with 19 bases between. The CDR3 contains 17 residues. Looked up from germline, CDR1 is SGHTA and CDR2 is FQGNSA. During its preparation, the TCRbeta library received unique molecular identifiers. A single record per CDR3 protein comes from TCRdb applying MiXCR to the PCR reads. The table lists hundreds of thousands of distinct CDR3 sequences, roughly 10% of them singletons. This clonotype has a handful of counts. The receptor was isolated from a human donor who donated a stem cell graft to a child with acute myeloid leukemia. The chain employs TRBV7-2 and TRBJ2-1; a possible D gene is TRBD2 (6 bases). The sample in question was PBMCs from the stem cell graft donor, obtained from the stem cell graft. Here the CDR3 reads CASSRRTVLATYNEQFF. In DNA, the CDR3 is TGTGCCAGCAGCCGCCGAACCGTACTAGCAACCTACAATGAGCAGTTCTTC. Looking up the rest from reference TRBV7-2 and TRBJ2-1 gives the full variable domain: GAGVSQSPSNKVTEKGKDVELRCDPISGHTALYWYRQSLGQGLEFLIYFQGNSAPDKSGLPSDRFSAERTGGSVSTLTIQRTQQEDSAVYLCASSRRTVLATYNEQFFGPGTRLTVL.